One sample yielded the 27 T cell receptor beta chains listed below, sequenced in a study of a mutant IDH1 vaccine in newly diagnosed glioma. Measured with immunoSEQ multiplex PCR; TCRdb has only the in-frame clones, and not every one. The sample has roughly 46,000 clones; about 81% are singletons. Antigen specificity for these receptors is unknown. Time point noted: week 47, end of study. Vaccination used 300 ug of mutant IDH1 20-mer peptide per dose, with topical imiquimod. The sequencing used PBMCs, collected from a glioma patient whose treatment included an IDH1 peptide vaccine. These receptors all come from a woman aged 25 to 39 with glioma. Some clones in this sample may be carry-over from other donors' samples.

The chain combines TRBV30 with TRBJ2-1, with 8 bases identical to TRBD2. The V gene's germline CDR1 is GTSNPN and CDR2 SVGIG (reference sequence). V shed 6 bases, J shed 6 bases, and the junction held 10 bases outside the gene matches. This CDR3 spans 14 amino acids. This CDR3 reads CACLAGSRFNEQFF. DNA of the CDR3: TGTGCCTGCTTAGCGGGGTCCCGGTTCAATGAGCAGTTCTTC.

Here the CDR3 DNA reads TGCACCAGCAGCCACTCGATGGCGGCGGAGGGCTACACCTTC. This gives the protein CTSSHSMAAEGYTF. This chain links TRBV1 with TRBJ1-2. TRBV1 is flagged as a pseudogene. The CDR3 has 14 residues.

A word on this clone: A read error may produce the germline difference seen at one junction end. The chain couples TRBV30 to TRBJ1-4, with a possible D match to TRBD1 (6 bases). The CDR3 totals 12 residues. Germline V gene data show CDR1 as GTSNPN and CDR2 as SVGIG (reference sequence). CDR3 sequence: CARSGDMVKLFF. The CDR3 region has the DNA TGTGCCCGGAGTGGGGACATGGTAAAACTGTTTTTT.

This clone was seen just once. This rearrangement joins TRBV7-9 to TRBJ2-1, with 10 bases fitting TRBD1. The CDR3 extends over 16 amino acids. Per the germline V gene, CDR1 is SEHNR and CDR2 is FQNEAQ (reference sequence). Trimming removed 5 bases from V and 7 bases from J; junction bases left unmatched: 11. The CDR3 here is CASSLRMGQGTNEQFF. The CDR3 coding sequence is TGTGCCAGCAGCCTAAGGATGGGACAGGGGACGAATGAGCAGTTCTTC. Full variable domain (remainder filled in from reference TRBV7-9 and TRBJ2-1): DTGVSQNPRHKITKRGQNVTFRCDPISEHNRLYWYRQTLGQGPEFLTYFQNEAQLEKSRLLSDRFSAERPKGSFSTLEIQRTEQGDSAMYLCASSLRMGQGTNEQFFGPGTRLTVL.

This chain's CDR3 is CASSLGPDTQYF. For the CDR3, the DNA is TGTGCCAGCAGCTTAGGCCCAGATACGCAGTATTTT. This rearrangement joins TRBV13 to TRBJ2-3; no clear D. Germline CDR1 and CDR2: PRHDT and FYEKMQ (reference sequence). The CDR3 spans 12 residues. Trimming stripped 0 bases from V and 4 bases from J, with 2 bases between.

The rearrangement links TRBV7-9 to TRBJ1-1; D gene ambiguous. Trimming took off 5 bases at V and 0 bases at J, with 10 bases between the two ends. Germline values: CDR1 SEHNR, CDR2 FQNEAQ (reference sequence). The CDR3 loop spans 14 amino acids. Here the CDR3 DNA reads TGTGCCAGCAGCCCGTCGAGTATGAACACTGAAGCTTTCTTT. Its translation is CASSPSSMNTEAFF.

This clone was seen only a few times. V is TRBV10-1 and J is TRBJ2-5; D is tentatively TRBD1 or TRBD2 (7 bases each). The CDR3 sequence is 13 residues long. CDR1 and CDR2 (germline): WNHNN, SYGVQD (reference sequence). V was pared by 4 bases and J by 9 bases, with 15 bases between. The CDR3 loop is CASSAGGDRAQYF. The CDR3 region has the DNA TGCGCCAGCAGTGCGGGGGGCGACAGGGCCCAGTACTTC.

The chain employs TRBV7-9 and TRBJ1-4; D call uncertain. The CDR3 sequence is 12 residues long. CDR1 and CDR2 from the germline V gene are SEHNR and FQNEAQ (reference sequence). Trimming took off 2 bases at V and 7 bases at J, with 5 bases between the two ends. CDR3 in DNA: TGTGCCAGCAGCTTACCCACTGAAAAACTGTTTTTT. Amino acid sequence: CASSLPTEKLFF.

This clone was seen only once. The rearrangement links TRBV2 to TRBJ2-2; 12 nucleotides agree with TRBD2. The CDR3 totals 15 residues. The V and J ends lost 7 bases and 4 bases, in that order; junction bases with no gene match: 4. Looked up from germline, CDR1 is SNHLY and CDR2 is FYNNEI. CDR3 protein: CASKTSGSGTGELFF. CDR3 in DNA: TGTGCCAGCAAGACTAGCGGGAGCGGCACCGGGGAGCTGTTTTTT.

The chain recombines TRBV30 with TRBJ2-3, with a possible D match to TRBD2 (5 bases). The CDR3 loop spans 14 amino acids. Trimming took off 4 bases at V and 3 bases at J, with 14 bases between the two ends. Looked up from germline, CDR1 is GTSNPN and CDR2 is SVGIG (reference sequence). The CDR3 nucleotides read TGTGCCTGGAACTTAGCCGGAGGAACAGATACGCAGTATTTT. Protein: CAWNLAGGTDTQYF.

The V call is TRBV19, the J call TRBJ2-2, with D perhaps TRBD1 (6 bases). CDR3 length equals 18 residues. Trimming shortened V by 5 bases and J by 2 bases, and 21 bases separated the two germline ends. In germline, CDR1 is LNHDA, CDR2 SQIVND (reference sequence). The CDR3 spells CASSPPPKAGANTGELFF. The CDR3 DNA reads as TGTGCCAGTAGTCCCCCCCCCAAGGCAGGGGCAAACACCGGGGAGCTGTTTTTT.

For the CDR3, the DNA is TGCGCCAGCAGCTTGGATGACGTTGCTAGCACAGATACGCAGTATTTT. Amino acids: CASSLDDVASTDTQYF. V is TRBV5-1 and J is TRBJ2-3, with D unresolved. CDR1 and CDR2 from the germline V gene are SGHRS and YFSETQ. V lost 0 bases and J 0 bases, leaving 11 bases between the germline ends. The CDR3 is made up of 16 amino acids.

The chain's CDR3 is CASSETLGETQYF. CDR3 in DNA: TGTGCCAGTAGCGAAACCCTGGGAGAGACCCAGTACTTC. The V call is TRBV19, the J call TRBJ2-5, with no clear D. CDR1 and CDR2 from the germline V gene are LNHDA and SQIVND (reference sequence). This CDR3 is 13 amino acids long. V was trimmed by 6 bases and J by 4 bases, leaving 12 bases between them.

The CDR3 DNA is TGTGCCAGCAGGCGCGGGTTCGGCACTGAAGCTTTCTTT. This encodes CASRRGFGTEAFF. The V and J genes are TRBV6-5 and TRBJ1-1; D is uncertain. The CDR3 loop spans 13 amino acids. Trimming took off 6 bases at V and 4 bases at J, with 12 bases between the two ends. The germline CDR1 and CDR2 sequences are MNHEY and SVGAGI.

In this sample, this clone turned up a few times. CDR3 sequence reads: CSVRAGNEKLFF. The CDR3, as DNA: TGCAGCGTTAGGGCGGGGAATGAAAAACTGTTTTTT. The chain is built from TRBV29-1 and TRBJ1-4, with unresolved D. CDR1 is SQVTM, CDR2 ANQGSEA, per germline. CDR3 length: 12 amino acids. Trimming stripped 5 bases from V and 5 bases from J, with 9 bases between. The whole variable domain, filled in from reference TRBV29-1 and TRBJ1-4, reads SAVISQKPSRDICQRGTSLTIQCQVDSQVTMMFWYRQQPGQSLTLIATANQGSEATYESGFVIDKFPISRPNLTFSTLTVSNMSPEDSSIYLCSVRAGNEKLFFGSGTQLSVL.

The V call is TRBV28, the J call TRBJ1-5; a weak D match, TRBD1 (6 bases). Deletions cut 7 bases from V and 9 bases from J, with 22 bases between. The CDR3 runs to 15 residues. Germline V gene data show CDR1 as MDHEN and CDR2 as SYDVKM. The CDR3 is CASTGGGTAGWPQHF. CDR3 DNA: TGTGCCAGCACCGGGGGGGGCACGGCAGGGTGGCCCCAGCATTTT.

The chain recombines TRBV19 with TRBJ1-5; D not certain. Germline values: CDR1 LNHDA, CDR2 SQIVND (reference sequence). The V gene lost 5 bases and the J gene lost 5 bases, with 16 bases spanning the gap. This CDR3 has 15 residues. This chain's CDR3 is CASSLGQTFDQPQHF. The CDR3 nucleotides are TGTGCCAGTAGTCTTGGGCAGACCTTTGATCAGCCCCAGCATTTT. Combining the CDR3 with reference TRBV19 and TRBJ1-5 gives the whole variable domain DGGITQSPKYLFRKEGQNVTLSCEQNLNHDAMYWYRQDPGQGLRLIYYSQIVNDFQKGDIAEGYSVSREKKESFPLTVTSAQKNPTAFYLCASSLGQTFDQPQHFGDGTRLSIL.

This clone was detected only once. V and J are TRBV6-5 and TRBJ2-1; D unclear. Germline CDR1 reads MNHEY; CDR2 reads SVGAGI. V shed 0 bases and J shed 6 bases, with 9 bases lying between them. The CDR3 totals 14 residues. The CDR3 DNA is TGTGCCAGCAGTTACTCGACGGCAGCCAATGAGCAGTTCTTC. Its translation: CASSYSTAANEQFF.

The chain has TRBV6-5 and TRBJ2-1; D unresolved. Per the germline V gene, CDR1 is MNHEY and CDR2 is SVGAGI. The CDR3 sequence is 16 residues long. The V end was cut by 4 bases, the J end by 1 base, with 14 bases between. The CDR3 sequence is CASSSQPYRSYNEQFF. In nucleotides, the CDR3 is TGTGCCAGCAGTTCACAACCCTACAGATCCTACAATGAGCAGTTCTTC.

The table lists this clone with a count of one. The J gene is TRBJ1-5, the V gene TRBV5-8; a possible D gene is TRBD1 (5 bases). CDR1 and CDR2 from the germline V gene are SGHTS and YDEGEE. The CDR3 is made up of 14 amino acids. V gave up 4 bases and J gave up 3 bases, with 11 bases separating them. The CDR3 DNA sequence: TGTGCCAGCAGCCGCCGACAGTACAATCAGCCCCAGCATTTT. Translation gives CASSRRQYNQPQHF.

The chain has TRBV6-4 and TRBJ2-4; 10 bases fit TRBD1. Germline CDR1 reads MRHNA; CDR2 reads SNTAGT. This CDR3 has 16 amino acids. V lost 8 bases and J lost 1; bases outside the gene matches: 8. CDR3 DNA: TGTGCCAGCTTTCGGGGACAGGGGTCGGCCAAAAACATTCAGTACTTC. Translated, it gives CASFRGQGSAKNIQYF.

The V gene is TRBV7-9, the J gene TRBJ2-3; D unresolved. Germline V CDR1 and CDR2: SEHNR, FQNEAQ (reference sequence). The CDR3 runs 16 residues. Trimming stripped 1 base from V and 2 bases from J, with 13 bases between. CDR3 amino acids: CASSLGDRYTTDTQYF. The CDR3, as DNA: TGTGCCAGCAGCTTAGGTGACCGGTACACCACAGATACGCAGTATTTT.

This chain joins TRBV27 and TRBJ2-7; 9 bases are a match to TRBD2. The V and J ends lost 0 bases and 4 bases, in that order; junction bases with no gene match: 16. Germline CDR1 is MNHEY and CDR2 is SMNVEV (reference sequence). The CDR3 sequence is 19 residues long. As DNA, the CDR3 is TGTGCCAGCAGTTTATCGTGGGATCCGTGGCGGGAGGGCCCTTACGAGCAGTACTTC. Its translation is CASSLSWDPWREGPYEQYF.

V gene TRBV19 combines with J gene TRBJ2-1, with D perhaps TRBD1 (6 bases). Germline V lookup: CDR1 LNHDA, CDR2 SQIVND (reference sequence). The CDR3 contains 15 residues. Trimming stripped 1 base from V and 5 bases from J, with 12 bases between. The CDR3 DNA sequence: TGTGCCAGTAGTATAGTATGGGGGCGCAACAATGAGCAGTTCTTC. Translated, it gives CASSIVWGRNNEQFF.

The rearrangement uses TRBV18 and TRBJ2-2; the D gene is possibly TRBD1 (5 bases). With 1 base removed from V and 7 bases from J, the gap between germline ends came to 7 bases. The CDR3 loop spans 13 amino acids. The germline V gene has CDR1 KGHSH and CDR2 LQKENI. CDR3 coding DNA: TGTGCCAGCTCACCACAGGGGAACGGGGAGCTGTTTTTT. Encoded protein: CASSPQGNGELFF. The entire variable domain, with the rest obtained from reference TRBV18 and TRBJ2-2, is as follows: NAGVMQNPRHLVRRRGQEARLRCSPMKGHSHVYWYRQLPEEGLKFMVYLQKENIIDESGMPKERFSAEFPKEGPSILRIQQVVRGDSAAYFCASSPQGNGELFFGEGSRLTVL.

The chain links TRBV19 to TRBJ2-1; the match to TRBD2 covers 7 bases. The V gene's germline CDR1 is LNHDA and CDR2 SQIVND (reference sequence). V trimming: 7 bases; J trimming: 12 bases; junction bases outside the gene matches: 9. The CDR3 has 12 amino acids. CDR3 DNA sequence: TGTGCCAGTAATACGGGAGGATCGGGGCAGTTCTTC. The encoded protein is CASNTGGSGQFF.

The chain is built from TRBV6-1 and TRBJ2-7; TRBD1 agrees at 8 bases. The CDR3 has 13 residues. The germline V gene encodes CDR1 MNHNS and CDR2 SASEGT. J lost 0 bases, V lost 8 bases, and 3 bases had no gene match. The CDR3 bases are TGTGCCAGCGGGACAGGCGTCTCCTACGAGCAGTACTTC. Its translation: CASGTGVSYEQYF.